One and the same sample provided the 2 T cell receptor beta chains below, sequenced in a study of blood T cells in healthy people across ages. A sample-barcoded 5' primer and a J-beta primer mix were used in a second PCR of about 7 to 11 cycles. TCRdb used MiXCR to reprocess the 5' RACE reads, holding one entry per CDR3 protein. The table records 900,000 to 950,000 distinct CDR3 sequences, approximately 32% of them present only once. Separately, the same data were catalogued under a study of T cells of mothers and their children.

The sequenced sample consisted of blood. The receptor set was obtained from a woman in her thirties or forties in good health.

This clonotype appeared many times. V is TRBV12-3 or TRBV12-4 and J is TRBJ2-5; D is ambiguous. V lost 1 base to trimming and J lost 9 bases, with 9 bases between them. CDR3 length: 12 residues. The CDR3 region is CASSLEVGSQYF. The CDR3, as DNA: TGTGCCAGCAGTTTAGAAGTAGGGTCCCAGTACTTC.

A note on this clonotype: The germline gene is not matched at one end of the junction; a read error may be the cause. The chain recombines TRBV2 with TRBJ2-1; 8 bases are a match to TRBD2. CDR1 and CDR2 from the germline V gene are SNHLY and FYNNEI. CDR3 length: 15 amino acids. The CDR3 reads CASTSGGSTYNEQFF. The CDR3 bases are TGTGCCAGCACGAGCGGGGGCAGCACCTACAACGAGCAGTTCTTC. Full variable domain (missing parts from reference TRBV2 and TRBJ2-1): EPEVTQTPSHQVTQMGQEVILRCVPISNHLYFYWYRQILGQKVEFLVSFYNNEISEKSEIFDDQFSVERPDGSNFTLKIRSTKLEDSAMYFCASTSGGSTYNEQFFGPGTRLTVL.